This T cell receptor (beta chain) originates from a study of T cells after yellow fever vaccination. This CDR3 is built from 15 residues. Looked up from germline, CDR1 is MNHEY and CDR2 is SMNVEV (reference sequence). V dropped 0 bases and J dropped 0 bases, with 8 bases sitting between them. TCRdb re-called the 5' RACE reads with MiXCR, one entry per CDR3 protein. Found here are 350,000 to 450,000 distinct CDR3 sequences, more than 5.5% of them singletons; the top ten hold approximately 16%. This clonotype turned up a few times. The sequence derives from a man aged 30 to 39 who received the YFV17D yellow fever vaccine. J is TRBJ1-1 and V is TRBV27; possible D gene TRBD1, 5 bases. Sequenced here: PBMCs, sampled 5 days after the yellow fever booster vaccination. For the CDR3, the DNA is TGTGCCAGCAGTTTATCTCCAGGGATGAACACTGAAGCTTTCTTT. Its translation: CASSLSPGMNTEAFF.